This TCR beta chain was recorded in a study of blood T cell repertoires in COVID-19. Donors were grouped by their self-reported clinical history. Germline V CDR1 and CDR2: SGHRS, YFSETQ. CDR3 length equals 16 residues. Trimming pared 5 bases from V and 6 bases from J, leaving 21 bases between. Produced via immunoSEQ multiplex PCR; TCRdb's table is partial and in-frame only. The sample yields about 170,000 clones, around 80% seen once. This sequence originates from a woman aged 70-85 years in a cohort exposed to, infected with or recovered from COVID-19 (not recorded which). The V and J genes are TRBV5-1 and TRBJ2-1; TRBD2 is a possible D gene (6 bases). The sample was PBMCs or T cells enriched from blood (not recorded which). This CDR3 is CASSYPGTPQINEQFF. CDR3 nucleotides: TGCGCCAGCAGTTATCCCGGGACTCCCCAGATCAATGAGCAGTTCTTC.